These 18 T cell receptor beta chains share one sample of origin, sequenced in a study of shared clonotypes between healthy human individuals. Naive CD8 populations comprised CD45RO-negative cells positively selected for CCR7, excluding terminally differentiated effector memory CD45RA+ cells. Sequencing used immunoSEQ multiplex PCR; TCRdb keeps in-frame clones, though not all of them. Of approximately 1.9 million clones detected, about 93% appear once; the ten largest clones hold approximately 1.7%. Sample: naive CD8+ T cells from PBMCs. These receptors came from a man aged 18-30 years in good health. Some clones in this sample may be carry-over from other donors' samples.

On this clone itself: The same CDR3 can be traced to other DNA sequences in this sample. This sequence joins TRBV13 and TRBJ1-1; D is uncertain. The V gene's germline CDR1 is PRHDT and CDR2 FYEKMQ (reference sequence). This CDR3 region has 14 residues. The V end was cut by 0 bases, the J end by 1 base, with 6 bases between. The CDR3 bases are TGTGCCAGCAGCTTAGGTCGGGGGAACACTGAAGCTTTCTTT. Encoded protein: CASSLGRGNTEAFF. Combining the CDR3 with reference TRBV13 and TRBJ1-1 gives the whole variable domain AAGVIQSPRHLIKEKRETATLKCYPIPRHDTVYWYQQGPGQDPQFLISFYEKMQSDKGSIPDRFSAQQFSDYHSELNMSSLELGDSALYFCASSLGRGNTEAFFGQGTRLTVV.

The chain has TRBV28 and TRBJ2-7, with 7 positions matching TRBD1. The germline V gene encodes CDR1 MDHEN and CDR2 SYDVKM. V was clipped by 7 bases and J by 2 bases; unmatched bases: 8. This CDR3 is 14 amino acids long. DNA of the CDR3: TGTGCCAGCACCAAACTCCAGGGGGCCTACGAGCAGTACTTC. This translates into CASTKLQGAYEQYF.

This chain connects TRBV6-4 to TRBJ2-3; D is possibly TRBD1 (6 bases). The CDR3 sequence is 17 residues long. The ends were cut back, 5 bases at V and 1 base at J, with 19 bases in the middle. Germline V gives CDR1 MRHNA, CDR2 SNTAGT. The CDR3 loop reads CASSLGTLAGGTDTQYF. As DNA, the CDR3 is TGTGCCAGCAGTCTCGGGACACTGGCAGGGGGCACAGATACGCAGTATTTT.

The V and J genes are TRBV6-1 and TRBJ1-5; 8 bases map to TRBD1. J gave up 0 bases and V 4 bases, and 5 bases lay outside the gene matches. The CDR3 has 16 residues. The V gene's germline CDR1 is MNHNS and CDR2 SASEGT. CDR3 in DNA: TGTGCCAGCAGTGGACGGACAGGGTCTAGCAATCAGCCCCAGCATTTT. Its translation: CASSGRTGSSNQPQHF.

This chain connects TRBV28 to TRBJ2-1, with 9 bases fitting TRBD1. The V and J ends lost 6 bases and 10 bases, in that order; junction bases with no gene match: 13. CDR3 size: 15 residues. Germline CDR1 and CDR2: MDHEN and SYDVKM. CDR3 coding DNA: TGTGCCAGCAGGTCCGGACAGGGGAGGGTATGGGAGCAGTTCTTC. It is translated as CASRSGQGRVWEQFF.

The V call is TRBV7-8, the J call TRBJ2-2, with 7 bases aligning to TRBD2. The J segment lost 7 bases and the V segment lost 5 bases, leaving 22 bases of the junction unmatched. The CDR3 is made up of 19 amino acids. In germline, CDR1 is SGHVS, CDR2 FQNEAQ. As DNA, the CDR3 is TGTGCCAGCAGCCGCCGAGCGGGGAGGGCCAATATATTGGGCGGGGAGCTGTTTTTT. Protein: CASSRRAGRANILGGELFF.

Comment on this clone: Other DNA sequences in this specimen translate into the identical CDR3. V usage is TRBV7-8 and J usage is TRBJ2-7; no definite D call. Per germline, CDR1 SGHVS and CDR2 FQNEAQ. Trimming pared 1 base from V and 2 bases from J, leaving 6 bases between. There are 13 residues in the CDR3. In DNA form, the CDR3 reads TGTGCCAGCAGCTTAGGCTCCGCCTACGAGCAGTACTTC. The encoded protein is CASSLGSAYEQYF.

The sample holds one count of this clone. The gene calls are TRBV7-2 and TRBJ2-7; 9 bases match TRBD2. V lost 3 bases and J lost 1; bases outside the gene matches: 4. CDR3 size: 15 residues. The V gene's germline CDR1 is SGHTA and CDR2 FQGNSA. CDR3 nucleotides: TGTGCCAGCAGCTTCCGACTAGCGGATTCCTACGAGCAGTACTTC. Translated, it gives CASSFRLADSYEQYF.

In DNA form, the CDR3 reads TGTGCCAGCTCCCCGGGAGCCCTGGGAGATACGCAGTATTTT. Amino acid sequence: CASSPGALGDTQYF. The genes are TRBV27 and TRBJ2-3; D might be TRBD2 (6 bases). There are 14 residues in the CDR3. CDR1 and CDR2 from the germline V gene are MNHEY and SMNVEV (reference sequence). V was pared by 8 bases and J by 5 bases, with 17 bases between.

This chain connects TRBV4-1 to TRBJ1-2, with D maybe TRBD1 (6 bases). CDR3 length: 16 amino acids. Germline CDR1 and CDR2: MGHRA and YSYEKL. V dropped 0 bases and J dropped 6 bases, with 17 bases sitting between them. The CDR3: CASSQDVSAGADGYTF. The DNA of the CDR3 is TGCGCCAGCAGCCAAGATGTGTCGGCAGGGGCGGATGGCTACACCTTC.

The CDR3 loop is CASSYSIRRGGYTF. In DNA, the CDR3 is TGTGCCAGCAGTTACTCGATACGCAGAGGCGGCTACACCTTC. The chain is built from TRBV6-5 and TRBJ1-2; D ambiguous. CDR1 MNHEY and CDR2 SVGAGI come from the germline V gene. CDR3 length: 14 residues. V shed 0 bases and J shed 8 bases, with 13 bases lying between them.

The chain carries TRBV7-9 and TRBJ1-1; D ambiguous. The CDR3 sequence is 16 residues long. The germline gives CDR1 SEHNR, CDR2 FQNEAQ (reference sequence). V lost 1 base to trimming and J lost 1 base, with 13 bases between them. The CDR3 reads CASSLVVGYPNTEAFF. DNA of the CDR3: TGTGCCAGCAGCTTAGTCGTAGGGTACCCGAACACTGAAGCTTTCTTT.

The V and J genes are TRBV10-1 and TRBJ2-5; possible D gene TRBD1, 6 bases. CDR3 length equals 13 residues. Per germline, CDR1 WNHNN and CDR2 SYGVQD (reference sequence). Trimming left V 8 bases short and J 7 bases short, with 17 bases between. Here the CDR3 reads CASRLWGRGTQYF. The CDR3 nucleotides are TGCGCCAGCCGCCTTTGGGGGCGCGGGACCCAGTACTTC.

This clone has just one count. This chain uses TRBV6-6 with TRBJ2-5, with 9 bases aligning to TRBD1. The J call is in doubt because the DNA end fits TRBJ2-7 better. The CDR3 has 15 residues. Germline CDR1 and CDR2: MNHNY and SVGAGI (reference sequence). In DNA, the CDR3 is TGTGCCAGCAGTTACTCGGGGACAGGGACCTACGAGCAGTACTTC. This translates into CASSYSGTGTYEQYF.

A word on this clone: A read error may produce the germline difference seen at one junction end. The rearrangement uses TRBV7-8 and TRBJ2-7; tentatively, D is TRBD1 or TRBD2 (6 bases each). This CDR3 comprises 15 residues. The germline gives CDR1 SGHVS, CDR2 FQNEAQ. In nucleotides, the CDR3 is TGTGCCAGCAGCTTAGGTGTCGGGGGCTCCAACGAGCAGTACTTC. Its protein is CASSLGVGGSNEQYF.

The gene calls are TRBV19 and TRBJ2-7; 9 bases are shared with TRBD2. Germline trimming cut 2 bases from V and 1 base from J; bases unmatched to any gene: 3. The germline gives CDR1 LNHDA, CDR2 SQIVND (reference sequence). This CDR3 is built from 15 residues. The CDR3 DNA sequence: TGTGCCAGTAGTATAATGGGACTAGCTTCCTACGAGCAGTACTTC. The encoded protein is CASSIMGLASYEQYF.

CDR3 amino acids: CASSLGQGSPLHF. In DNA form, the CDR3 reads TGTGCCAGCAGCTTAGGACAGGGTTCTCCCCTCCACTTT. This chain joins TRBV7-9 and TRBJ1-6, with 7 bases aligning to TRBD1. After removal of 1 base from V and 13 bases from J, the junction contained 4 bases not matched to a gene. Germline V lookup: CDR1 SEHNR, CDR2 FQNEAQ (reference sequence). The CDR3 runs 13 residues.

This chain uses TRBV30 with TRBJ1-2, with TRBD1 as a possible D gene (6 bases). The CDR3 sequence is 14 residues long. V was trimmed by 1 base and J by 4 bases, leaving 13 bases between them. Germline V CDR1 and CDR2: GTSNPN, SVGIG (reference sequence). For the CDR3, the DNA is TGTGCCTGGAGTGAGCCGGGACACCCCTATGGCTACACCTTC. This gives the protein CAWSEPGHPYGYTF.